Detailed here is one T cell receptor beta chain. TCRdb called the RT-PCR reads again in MiXCR, with one record for every CDR3 protein. The sample consists of about 310,000 distinct CDR3 sequences, around a fifth of them appearing once. The V gene's germline CDR1 is SGHNT and CDR2 YYREEE (reference sequence). The junction had 3 bases not matched to a gene; V was cut back by 5 bases and J by 2 bases. The CDR3 consists of 13 residues. The entry originates in a study of response to subunit inactivated influenza vaccine. Specimen: PBMCs from blood, collected about 20 months after vaccination. The TCR sequence derives from a man between 50 and 69 years old who received an inactivated influenza vaccine. V usage is TRBV5-4 and J usage is TRBJ2-5; 7 positions match TRBD1. In DNA, the CDR3 is TGTGCCAGCAGAAAGGGACAGCAAGAGACCCAGTACTTC. Translated, it gives CASRKGQQETQYF.